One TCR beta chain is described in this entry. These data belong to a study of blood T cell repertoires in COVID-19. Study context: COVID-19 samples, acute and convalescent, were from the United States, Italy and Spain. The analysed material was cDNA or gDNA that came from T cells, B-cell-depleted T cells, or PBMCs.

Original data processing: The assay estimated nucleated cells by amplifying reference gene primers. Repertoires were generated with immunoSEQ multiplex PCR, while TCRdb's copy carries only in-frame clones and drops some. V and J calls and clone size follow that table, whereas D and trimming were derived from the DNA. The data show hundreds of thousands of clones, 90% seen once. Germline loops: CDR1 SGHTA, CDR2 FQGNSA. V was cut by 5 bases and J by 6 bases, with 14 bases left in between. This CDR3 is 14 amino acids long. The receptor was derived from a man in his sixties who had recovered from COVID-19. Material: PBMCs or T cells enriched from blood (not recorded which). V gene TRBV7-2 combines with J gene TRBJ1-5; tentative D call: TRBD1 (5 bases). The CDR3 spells CASSNTPGIQPQHF. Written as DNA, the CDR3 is TGTGCCAGCAGCAACACCCCAGGGATTCAGCCCCAGCATTTT.